This is a list of T cell receptor beta chains from one sample in a study of cytomegalovirus exposure and HLA in healthy donors. Profiled with immunoSEQ multiplex PCR; TCRdb holds only in-frame clones, not every one. The sample shows 110,000 to 150,000 clones, approximately 89% of them seen only once. The sequenced sample was PBMCs. These receptors were collected from a man between 18 and 29 years old in good health and CMV-seronegative. Each CDR3 is given with its conserved first and last residue. D genes are given only for firm matches. Expanded clones get a size class; other rows say once, few or many, or leave the size out.

>TRBV12-2|NA|NA|TRBJ1-1
CASRLPGTVSLFAPEAFF
TGTGCAAGTCGCTTACCCGGGACAGTAAGTTTATTTGCCCCTGAAGCTTTCTTT
>TRBV5-5|TRBD1|once|TRBJ1-3
CASSLDRGPGNTIYF
TGTGCCAGCAGCTTGGACAGGGGCCCTGGAAACACCATATATTTT
>TRBV6-4|NA|NA|TRBJ2-2
CASSDEGGTNTGELFF
TGTGCCAGCAGTGACGAGGGGGGGACGAACACCGGGGAGCTGTTTTTT
>TRBV7-9|TRBD1|NA|TRBJ1-1
CASSPGQGTNTEAFF
TGTGCCAGCAGCCCCGGACAGGGGACGAACACTGAAGCTTTCTTT
>TRBV19|NA|few|TRBJ1-5
CASSINGARGVNQPQHF
TGTGCCAGTAGTATAAACGGCGCCAGGGGAGTCAATCAGCCCCAGCATTTT
>TRBV7-2|NA|NA|TRBJ2-5
CASSSTPRVLETQYF
TGTGCCAGCAGCTCCACCCCACGAGTTTTGGAGACCCAGTACTTC
>TRBV9|NA|NA|TRBJ2-2
CASSVSFRGRSTGELFF
TGTGCCAGCAGCGTTTCTTTTCGTGGGAGAAGCACCGGGGAGCTGTTTTTT
>TRBV29-1|NA|NA|TRBJ2-7
CSVDRGPGYEQYF
TGCAGCGTTGACAGGGGACCAGGATACGAGCAGTACTTC
>TRBV5-1|TRBD1|NA|TRBJ2-3
CASSTGTGGAVGTDTQYF
TGCGCCAGCAGCACCGGGACAGGGGGCGCGGTGGGGACAGATACGCAGTATTTT
>TRBV11-2|TRBD2|NA|TRBJ2-1
CASSLVLGLAYNEQFF
TGTGCCAGCAGCTTAGTTCTGGGACTAGCTTACAATGAGCAGTTCTTC